The 3 T cell receptor beta chains given below trace back to one sample, sequenced in a study of human T cells and chemical hapten exposure. TCRdb independently ran MiXCR on the RACE reads; one entry per CDR3 protein. Of tens of thousands of distinct CDR3 sequences in the sample, approximately 11% are singletons; the top ten hold roughly 2.3%. Time point meaning: patch test 2, 6 weeks after DPC sensitization. Treatment indicated: therapeutic diphenylcyclopropenone sensitization with weekly scalp DPC. The sequenced sample was whole blood, obtained in connection with sensitization to the hapten diphenylcyclopropenone (DPC). These receptors were collected from a middle-aged man with alopecia areata. Some clones in this sample may be carry-over from other donors' samples.

The chain recombines TRBV27 with TRBJ2-7; D not certain. Trimming took 5 bases from V and 2 from J, leaving 4 bases between them. Germline CDR1 and CDR2: MNHEY and SMNVEV (reference sequence). The CDR3 has 11 amino acids. In DNA, the CDR3 is TGTGCCAGCAGTACCCCCTACGAGCAGTACTTC. Its translation is CASSTPYEQYF.

This clonotype occurred a few times. The gene calls are TRBV19 and TRBJ2-1, with TRBD2 matching over 8 bases. The CDR3 is made up of 15 amino acids. J lost 2 bases, V lost 2 bases, and 2 bases had no gene match. Per the germline V gene, CDR1 is LNHDA and CDR2 is SQIVND (reference sequence). As DNA, the CDR3 is TGTGCCAGTAGTATAACAGCGGGAGCCTACAATGAGCAGTTCTTC. Translated, it gives CASSITAGAYNEQFF. The full variable domain, rest sourced from reference TRBV19 and TRBJ2-1, is DGGITQSPKYLFRKEGQNVTLSCEQNLNHDAMYWYRQDPGQGLRLIYYSQIVNDFQKGDIAEGYSVSREKKESFPLTVTSAQKNPTAFYLCASSITAGAYNEQFFGPGTRLTVL.

This clonotype was observed a handful of times. This chain links TRBV29-1 with TRBJ1-3; D is undetermined. V shed 4 bases and J shed 4 bases, with 11 bases lying between them. Germline CDR1 is SQVTM and CDR2 is ANQGSEA. The CDR3 runs 13 residues. The CDR3 nucleotides read TGCAGCGTTGCATCGGGGATCGGAAACACCATATATTTT. It specifies CSVASGIGNTIYF.